Listed below are T cell receptor beta chains from one sample, sequenced in a study of blood T cell repertoires in COVID-19. Assay used: immunoSEQ multiplex PCR; TCRdb lists only in-frame clones, some missing. The table shows 300,000 to 350,000 clones, with around 87% occurring only once. Sequenced sample: PBMCs or T cells enriched from blood (not recorded which). The receptor set was obtained from a woman aged 18 to 35 with acute COVID-19. Both conserved end residues are part of each CDR3. The D gene is left open where the match is weak. Some rows have no size entry. The others give once, few or many, or a class for an expanded clone.

D: NA; length: 15; size: NA; J: TRBJ2-1; V: TRBV27; CDR3: CASSSPRAPDNEQFF; DNA: TGTGCCAGCAGTTCGCCGAGGGCGCCCGACAATGAGCAGTTCTTC
D: NA; length: 11; size: NA; J: TRBJ1-1; V: TRBV7-9; CDR3: CASSLGSGAFF; DNA: TGTGCCAGCAGCTTAGGTAGCGGAGCTTTCTTT
D: NA; length: 14; size: NA; J: TRBJ1-2; V: TRBV19; CDR3: CASSISQDRNPYTF; DNA: TGTGCCAGTAGTATCTCGCAGGACAGAAATCCCTACACCTTC
D: NA; length: 11; size: NA; J: TRBJ2-5; V: TRBV10-1; CDR3: CASSDGETQYF; DNA: TGCGCCAGCAGTGACGGGGAGACCCAGTACTTC
D: TRBD1; length: 16; size: once; J: TRBJ2-1; V: TRBV5-1; CDR3: CASSLGGTGYYNEQFF; DNA: TGCGCCAGCAGCTTGGGGGGGACAGGGTACTACAATGAGCAGTTCTTC
D: TRBD1; length: 13; size: once; J: TRBJ1-2; V: TRBV29-1; CDR3: CSADPGQGHGYTF; DNA: TGCAGCGCCGACCCGGGACAGGGGCATGGCTACACCTTC
D: NA; length: 15; size: NA; J: TRBJ1-5; V: TRBV28; CDR3: CASSSRGAGQEPQHF; DNA: TGTGCCAGCAGCTCCCGGGGGGCCGGTCAAGAGCCCCAGCATTTT
D: NA; length: 15; size: NA; J: TRBJ1-1; V: TRBV21-1; CDR3: CASRRQGPMNTEAFF; DNA: TGTGCCAGCAGACGACAGGGTCCCATGAACACTGAAGCTTTCTTT
D: NA; length: 14; size: once; J: TRBJ1-6; V: TRBV25-1; CDR3: CASSDHPLNSPLHF; DNA: TGTGCCAGCAGTGATCATCCACTGAATTCACCCCTCCACTTT
D: NA; length: 12; size: NA; J: TRBJ2-7; V: TRBV28; CDR3: CASKDGTYEQYF; DNA: TGTGCCAGCAAGGACGGGACCTACGAGCAGTACTTC
D: TRBD2; length: 15; size: NA; J: TRBJ2-3; V: TRBV7-3; CDR3: CASSPRLAGSDTQYF; DNA: TGTGCCAGCAGCCCCCGACTAGCGGGATCAGATACGCAGTATTTT
D: TRBD1; length: 16; size: NA; J: TRBJ2-2; V: TRBV5-1; CDR3: CASSLIQGASTGELFF; DNA: TGCGCCAGCAGCCTGATACAGGGGGCCAGCACCGGGGAGCTGTTTTTT
D: NA; length: 14; size: NA; J: TRBJ2-7; V: TRBV7-3; CDR3: CASSSRNYPPEQYF; DNA: TGTGCCAGCAGCTCCCGTAACTACCCCCCGGAGCAGTACTTC
D: NA; length: 15; size: NA; J: TRBJ1-5; V: TRBV3-1/TRBV3-2; CDR3: CASSQAAWREQPQHF; DNA: TGTGCCAGCAGCCAAGCGGCGTGGAGGGAGCAGCCCCAGCATTTT
D: NA; length: 17; size: NA; J: TRBJ2-3; V: TRBV18; CDR3: CASSRSGRRLNTDTQYF; DNA: TGTGCCAGCTCACGATCGGGTCGGCGATTGAACACAGATACGCAGTATTTT
D: TRBD2; length: 15; size: few; J: TRBJ2-5; V: TRBV5-1; CDR3: CASSLQLAGVETQYF; DNA: TGCGCCAGCAGCTTGCAACTAGCGGGAGTGGAGACCCAGTACTTC
D: NA; length: 13; size: NA; J: TRBJ2-7; V: TRBV20-1; CDR3: CSASAGVLGEQYF; DNA: TGCAGTGCTAGTGCAGGGGTCCTCGGCGAGCAGTACTTC
D: NA; length: 13; size: NA; J: TRBJ1-1; V: TRBV14; CDR3: CASSRVRSFEAFF; DNA: TGTGCCAGCAGCCGGGTGAGGAGTTTTGAAGCTTTCTTT
D: NA; length: 17; size: NA; J: TRBJ1-4; V: TRBV27; CDR3: CASSSSRATYGNEKLFF; DNA: TGTGCCAGCAGTTCGAGTCGCGCGACATACGGTAATGAAAAACTGTTTTTT
D: NA; length: 13; size: NA; J: TRBJ1-1; V: TRBV7-9; CDR3: CASSLAVTPEAFF; DNA: TGTGCCAGCAGCTTAGCTGTCACTCCTGAAGCTTTCTTT
D: NA; length: 15; size: NA; J: TRBJ2-3; V: TRBV5-1; CDR3: CASSLPVSLTDTQYF; DNA: TGCGCCAGCAGCTTACCGGTCTCACTTACAGATACGCAGTATTTT
D: NA; length: 14; size: NA; J: TRBJ2-3; V: TRBV6-5; CDR3: CASSLQRVTDTQYF; DNA: TGTGCCAGCAGTCTCCAGCGGGTTACAGATACGCAGTATTTT
D: NA; length: 16; size: NA; J: TRBJ1-1; V: TRBV5-4; CDR3: CASHDMNPQGNTEAFF; DNA: TGTGCCAGCCATGATATGAACCCACAGGGGAACACTGAAGCTTTCTTT
D: NA; length: 14; size: NA; J: TRBJ1-3; V: TRBV28; CDR3: CASREQGTGNTIYF; DNA: TGTGCCAGCAGGGAACAGGGAACTGGAAACACCATATATTTT
D: NA; length: 14; size: few; J: TRBJ1-2; V: TRBV3-1/TRBV3-2; CDR3: CASSQEGAGNGYTF; DNA: TGTGCCAGCAGCCAAGAAGGCGCGGGGAATGGCTACACCTTC
D: NA; length: 13; size: NA; J: TRBJ2-3; V: TRBV25-1; CDR3: CASNERGTDTQYF; DNA: TGTGCCAGCAACGAGAGGGGGACAGATACGCAGTATTTT
D: NA; length: 15; size: NA; J: TRBJ2-7; V: TRBV5-1; CDR3: CASSLGLASSYEQYF; DNA: TGCGCCAGCAGCCTGGGGCTAGCGAGTTCCTACGAGCAGTACTTC
D: TRBD1; length: 14; size: once; J: TRBJ1-1; V: TRBV11-2; CDR3: CASSLDDRGPEAFF; DNA: TGTGCCAGCAGCTTAGATGACAGGGGCCCTGAAGCTTTCTTT
D: NA; length: 17; size: NA; J: TRBJ2-1; V: TRBV2; CDR3: CASRFWAEARGLNEQFF; DNA: TGTGCCAGCAGGTTTTGGGCAGAGGCAAGAGGGTTAAATGAGCAGTTCTTC
D: TRBD2; length: 17; size: NA; J: TRBJ2-4; V: TRBV11-3; CDR3: CASSLGWGGLDKNIQYF; DNA: TGTGCCAGCAGCCTAGGTTGGGGGGGGTTAGACAAAAACATTCAGTACTTC
D: TRBD1; length: 13; size: NA; J: TRBJ2-7; V: TRBV2; CDR3: CASSPSSGGEQYF; DNA: TGTGCCAGCAGTCCGTCATCAGGGGGTGAGCAGTACTTC
D: TRBD1; length: 15; size: NA; J: TRBJ1-1; V: TRBV9; CDR3: CASSVGGQGSTEAFF; DNA: TGTGCCAGCAGCGTCGGGGGACAGGGAAGCACTGAAGCTTTCTTT
D: NA; length: 13; size: NA; J: TRBJ1-2; V: TRBV18; CDR3: CASSPPAANGYTF; DNA: TGTGCCAGCTCACCACCGGCGGCCAATGGCTACACCTTC
D: NA; length: 14; size: NA; J: TRBJ2-2; V: TRBV30; CDR3: CAWSVLKGAGELFF; DNA: TGTGCCTGGAGTGTACTTAAGGGGGCCGGGGAGCTGTTTTTT
D: NA; length: 12; size: once; J: TRBJ1-2; V: TRBV10-2; CDR3: CASSDHDFGYTF; DNA: TGCGCCAGCAGTGACCACGACTTTGGCTACACCTTC
D: TRBD2; length: 15; size: few; J: TRBJ2-1; V: TRBV14; CDR3: CASSQFSGGYNEQFF; DNA: TGTGCCAGCAGCCAGTTTTCGGGAGGGTACAATGAGCAGTTCTTC
D: TRBD2; length: 18; size: NA; J: TRBJ2-5; V: TRBV11-3; CDR3: CASTPVWLLAAPQETQYF; DNA: TGTGCCAGCACCCCAGTGTGGTTACTAGCGGCCCCCCAAGAGACCCAGTACTTC
D: TRBD2; length: 16; size: NA; J: TRBJ2-7; V: TRBV3-1/TRBV3-2; CDR3: CASSQVGTSGSYEQYF; DNA: TGTGCCAGCAGCCAAGTGGGGACTAGCGGAAGCTACGAGCAGTACTTC
D: TRBD2; length: 15; size: NA; J: TRBJ2-5; V: TRBV3-1/TRBV3-2; CDR3: CASSHVGLAGETQYF; DNA: TGTGCCAGCAGCCACGTCGGACTAGCGGGAGAGACCCAGTACTTC
D: NA; length: 14; size: NA; J: TRBJ1-1; V: TRBV7-9; CDR3: CASSSLEGDTEAFF; DNA: TGTGCCAGCAGCTCGTTGGAAGGGGACACTGAAGCTTTCTTT